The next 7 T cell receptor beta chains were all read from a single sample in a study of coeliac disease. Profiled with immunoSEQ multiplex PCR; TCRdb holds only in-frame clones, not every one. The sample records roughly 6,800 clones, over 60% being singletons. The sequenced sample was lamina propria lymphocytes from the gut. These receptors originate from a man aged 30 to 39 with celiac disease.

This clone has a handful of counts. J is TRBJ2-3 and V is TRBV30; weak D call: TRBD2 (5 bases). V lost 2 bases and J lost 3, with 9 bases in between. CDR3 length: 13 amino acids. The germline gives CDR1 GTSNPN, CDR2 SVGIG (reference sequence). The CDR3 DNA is TGTGCCTGGAGTTTCGGAGGAACAGATACGCAGTATTTT. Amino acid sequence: CAWSFGGTDTQYF.

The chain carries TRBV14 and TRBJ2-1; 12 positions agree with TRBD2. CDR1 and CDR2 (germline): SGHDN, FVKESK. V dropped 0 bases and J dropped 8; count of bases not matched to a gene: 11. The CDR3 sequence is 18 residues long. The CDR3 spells CASSQDLLAGGSTDEQFF. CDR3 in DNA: TGTGCCAGCAGCCAAGATCTTCTAGCGGGAGGGTCTACGGATGAGCAGTTCTTC.

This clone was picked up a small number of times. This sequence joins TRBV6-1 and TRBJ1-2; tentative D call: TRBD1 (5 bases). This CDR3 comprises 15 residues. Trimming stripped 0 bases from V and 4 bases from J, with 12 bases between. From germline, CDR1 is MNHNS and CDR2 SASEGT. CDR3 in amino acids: CASSEARQPAYGYTF. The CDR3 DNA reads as TGTGCCAGCAGTGAAGCCCGACAGCCCGCCTATGGCTACACCTTC.

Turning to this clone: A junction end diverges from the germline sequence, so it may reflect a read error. The CDR3 region is CASSDSGTANTKAFF. The CDR3, as DNA: TGTGCCAGCAGTGACTCAGGGACAGCCAACACTAAAGCTTTCTTT. The chain combines TRBV6-4 with TRBJ1-1; 7 nucleotides align to TRBD1. Looked up from germline, CDR1 is MRHNA and CDR2 is SNTAGT. This CDR3 region has 15 residues.

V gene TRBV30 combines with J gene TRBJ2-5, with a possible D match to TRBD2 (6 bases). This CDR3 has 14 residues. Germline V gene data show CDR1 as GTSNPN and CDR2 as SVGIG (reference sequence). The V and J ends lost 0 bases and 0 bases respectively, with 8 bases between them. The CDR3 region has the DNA TGTGCCTGGAGTGTTGGCGGGAACCAAGAGACCCAGTACTTC. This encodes CAWSVGGNQETQYF.

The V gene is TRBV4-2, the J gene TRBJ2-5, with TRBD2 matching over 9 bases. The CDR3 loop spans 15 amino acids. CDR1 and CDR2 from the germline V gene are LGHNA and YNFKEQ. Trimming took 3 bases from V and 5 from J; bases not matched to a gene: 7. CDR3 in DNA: TGTGCCAGCAGCCACCCTTCTGCGGGAGGGGAGACCCAGTACTTC. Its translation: CASSHPSAGGETQYF.

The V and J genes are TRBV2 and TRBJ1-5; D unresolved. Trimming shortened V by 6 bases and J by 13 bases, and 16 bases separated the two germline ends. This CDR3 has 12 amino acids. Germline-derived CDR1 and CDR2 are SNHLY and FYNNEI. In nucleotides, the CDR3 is TGTGCCAGCAGCCAAACGGCAGGTCGGCAGCATTTT. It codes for CASSQTAGRQHF.